The clone carrying this T cell receptor (beta chain) was observed a handful of times. Its antigen remains unidentified. The read comes to an end 3 residues before the CDR3 does, leaving the germline J gene to fill in the end. The CVID group had 15 females and 29 males, mean age around 40. The table came from immunoSEQ multiplex PCR; TCRdb's copy has only in-frame clones and leaves some out. Observed in the sample are fewer than 35,000 clones, none of them singletons. This specimen belongs to a study of T cell clonality in common variable immunodeficiency. Study-wide results and caveats: Compared with healthy controls, CVID subjects showed increased TCRbeta clonality, mostly in about a third. Reportedly, TCR beta sequences from common variable immunodeficiency showed fewer deletions and N-nucleotide insertions.

Trimming removed 7 bases from V and 3 bases from J, with 27 bases in between. The CDR3 contains 18 residues. Germline assignment: CDR1 DFQATT and CDR2 SNEGSKA (reference sequence). The source is a human donor with common variable immunodeficiency. Sequenced input: peripheral blood mononuclear cells. The chain uses TRBV20-1 and TRBJ1-4, with no clear D. CDR3 sequence: CSGWRGDNYVLANEKLFF. Partial CDR3 DNA: TGCAGTGGGTGGCGAGGCGATAACTATGTTCTAGCTAATGAAAAA.